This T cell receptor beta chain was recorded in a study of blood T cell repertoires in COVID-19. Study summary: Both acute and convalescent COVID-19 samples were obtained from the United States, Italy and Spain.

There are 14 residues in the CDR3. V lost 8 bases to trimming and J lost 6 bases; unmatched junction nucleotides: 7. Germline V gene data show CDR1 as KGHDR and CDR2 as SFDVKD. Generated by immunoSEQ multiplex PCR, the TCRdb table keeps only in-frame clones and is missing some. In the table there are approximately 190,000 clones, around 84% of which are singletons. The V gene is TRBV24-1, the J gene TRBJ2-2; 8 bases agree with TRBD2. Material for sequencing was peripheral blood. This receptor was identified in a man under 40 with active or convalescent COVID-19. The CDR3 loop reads CATTPAGDAGELFF. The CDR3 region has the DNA TGTGCCACCACACCAGCGGGAGACGCCGGGGAGCTGTTTTTT.